These 14 T cell receptor beta chains originate from one sample sequenced in a study of blood T cell repertoires in COVID-19. Some clones are missing from TCRdb's copy, which holds only in-frame ones; the method was immunoSEQ multiplex PCR. The profile covers some 80,000 clones, with around 82% appearing a single time and approximately 7.3% taken by the ten largest. Material: peripheral blood. These receptors originate from a human donor in a cohort sampled during active COVID-19.

The V and J genes are TRBV6-6 and TRBJ2-1; tentatively, D is TRBD1 (6 bases). V lost 5 bases and J lost 0, with 14 bases in between. The CDR3 sequence is 16 residues long. CDR1 MNHNY and CDR2 SVGAGI come from the germline V gene (reference sequence). CDR3 amino acids: CASSATGTNSYNEQFF. DNA for the CDR3: TGTGCCAGCAGTGCGACCGGGACAAACTCCTACAATGAGCAGTTCTTC.

V usage is TRBV10-3 and J usage is TRBJ1-2; tentatively, D is TRBD1 (5 bases). Germline CDR1 ENHRY, CDR2 SYGVKD. The V gene lost 5 bases and the J gene lost 4 bases, with 8 bases spanning the gap. The CDR3 loop spans 12 amino acids. The CDR3 DNA sequence: TGTGCCATCAGTAGCGACAGCTATGGCTACACCTTC. Its protein product is CAISSDSYGYTF.

This sequence joins TRBV5-1 and TRBJ2-7, with D perhaps TRBD1 (6 bases). Germline-derived CDR1 and CDR2 are SGHRS and YFSETQ. With 0 bases removed from V and 7 bases from J, the gap between germline ends came to 23 bases. The CDR3 is made up of 17 amino acids. The DNA of the CDR3 is TGCGCCAGCAGCTTGGCCCGGTCTAACCGGGACACCTTGGAGCAGTACTTC. Its translation: CASSLARSNRDTLEQYF.

The CDR3 DNA reads TGTGCCAGCAGCCGCGGGGGAGGGCTTAGGTCGGCAGATACGCAGTATTTT. Translation gives CASSRGGGLRSADTQYF. V and J are TRBV5-4 and TRBJ2-3, with 7 bases that match TRBD2. Germline trimming cut 4 bases from V and 4 bases from J; bases unmatched to any gene: 15. The CDR3 runs 17 residues. The V gene's germline CDR1 is SGHNT and CDR2 YYREEE (reference sequence). Based on the CDR3 plus reference TRBV5-4 and TRBJ2-3, the full variable domain is ETGVTQSPTHLIKTRGQQVTLRCSSQSGHNTVSWYQQALGQGPQFIFQYYREEENGRGNFPPRFSGLQFPNYSSELNVNALELDDSALYLCASSRGGGLRSADTQYFGPGTRLTVL.

The V and J genes are TRBV5-1 and TRBJ1-1, with TRBD1 as a possible D gene (6 bases). CDR1 and CDR2 from the germline V gene are SGHRS and YFSETQ. This CDR3 has 14 amino acids. V dropped 6 bases and J dropped 6 bases, with 18 bases sitting between them. This CDR3 reads CASTLGGAMAEAFF. The CDR3, as DNA: TGCGCCAGCACCCTCGGGGGGGCAATGGCTGAAGCTTTCTTT.

This chain joins TRBV19 and TRBJ1-1; D is uncertain. Germline V gene sequence: CDR1 LNHDA, CDR2 SQIVND (reference sequence). Trimming pared 3 bases from V and 1 base from J, leaving 9 bases between. This CDR3 region has 14 residues. CDR3 bases: TGTGCCAGTAGTATTAGTCCCGCGAACACTGAAGCTTTCTTT. It translates to CASSISPANTEAFF.

This chain connects TRBV7-9 to TRBJ1-2, with D maybe TRBD1 (5 bases). The CDR3 sequence is 17 residues long. Germline V gene lookup returns CDR1 SEHNR and CDR2 FQNEAQ (reference sequence). V was pared by 6 bases and J by 4 bases, with 24 bases between. The CDR3 DNA reads as TGTGCCAGCAGACCCCCCAACCGGGACTCTTCTTCCTATGGCTACACCTTC. Residues: CASRPPNRDSSSYGYTF.

The V call is TRBV7-9, the J call TRBJ2-7; TRBD2 might be the D (5 bases). Trimming shortened V by 0 bases and J by 6 bases, and 18 bases separated the two germline ends. Germline CDR1 SEHNR, CDR2 FQNEAQ (reference sequence). The CDR3 length is 16 residues. The CDR3, as DNA: TGTGCCAGCAGCTTAGCCCCCCCGGGGTATCGGGTCGAGCAGTACTTC. Translated, it gives CASSLAPPGYRVEQYF.

V is TRBV3-1 (or the pseudogene TRBV3-2) and J is TRBJ1-5; a possible D gene is TRBD1 (6 bases). V shed 5 bases and J shed 11 bases, with 22 bases lying between them. The V gene's germline CDR1 is LGHDT and CDR2 YNNKEL (reference sequence). CDR3 size: 15 residues. CDR3 loop: CASSNSGPGAMAQHF. In DNA form, the CDR3 reads TGTGCCAGCAGCAATTCAGGGCCAGGGGCTATGGCCCAGCATTTT.

The J gene is TRBJ1-4, the V gene TRBV6-5; D may be TRBD1 (6 bases). Germline CDR1 and CDR2: MNHEY and SVGAGI. V lost 7 bases and J lost 1, with 10 bases in between. CDR3 length equals 14 residues. Here the CDR3 DNA reads TGTGCCAGCATTACAGGGTTAACTAATGAAAAACTGTTTTTT. Translation: CASITGLTNEKLFF.

The chain employs TRBV5-1 and TRBJ1-2, with a weak D call TRBD1 (5 bases). Trimming cost V 0 bases and J 0 bases, with 12 bases left between them. The germline V gene has CDR1 SGHRS and CDR2 YFSETQ. The CDR3 has 16 amino acids. This chain's CDR3 is CASSLEWGETNYGYTF. DNA for the CDR3: TGCGCCAGCAGCTTGGAGTGGGGGGAGACTAACTATGGCTACACCTTC.

The rearrangement uses TRBV5-1 and TRBJ2-7; 8 bases agree with TRBD1. Germline V CDR1 and CDR2: SGHRS, YFSETQ. V lost 5 bases and J lost 6; bases outside the gene matches: 13. The CDR3 consists of 15 residues. CDR3 region: CASRPQSQGAAEQYF. The CDR3 coding sequence is TGCGCCAGCAGACCACAAAGTCAGGGGGCCGCCGAGCAGTACTTC.

The chain carries TRBV6-5 and TRBJ1-6, with a possible D match to TRBD1 (6 bases). V gave up 6 bases and J gave up 6 bases, with 12 bases separating them. This CDR3 has 14 amino acids. The germline gives CDR1 MNHEY, CDR2 SVGAGI. The DNA for the CDR3 is TGTGCCAGCAGGCAACAGGGTGGTAATTCACCCCTCCACTTT. This sequence encodes CASRQQGGNSPLHF.

A single count supports this clone. The chain carries TRBV2 and TRBJ1-3; D not certain. Germline-derived CDR1 and CDR2 are SNHLY and FYNNEI. V lost 0 bases to trimming and J lost 11 bases, with 14 bases between them. The CDR3 consists of 14 residues. CDR3 region: CASSEAVSLAPIYF. The DNA for the CDR3 is TGTGCCAGCAGTGAAGCGGTGTCCTTAGCCCCCATATATTTT.